One T cell receptor (beta chain) is described in this entry. Its antigen is unknown. In the original analysis: Each library had roughly 2 to 3.6 million CDR3 reads and about 90,000 to nearly 500,000 clonotypes. Using its own MiXCR run on the 5' RACE reads, TCRdb lists one record per CDR3 protein. None of the V and J calls come from the authors' own analysis; TCRdb made them. The sample holds hundreds of thousands of distinct CDR3 sequences; roughly 31% are singletons and the top ten take 6% to 7%. The data were taken from a study of identical twins' blood T cells. General study findings and limits: Twins shared more top CDR3 clonotypes than unrelated donors did.

In germline, CDR1 is ENHRY, CDR2 SYGVKD. V lost 5 bases and J lost 4, with 15 bases in between. The CDR3 runs 16 residues. The receptor was isolated from a woman between 18 and 50 years old in good health. Sequenced material: PBMCs. The rearrangement uses TRBV10-3 and TRBJ1-6; D may be TRBD1 (5 bases). The CDR3 sequence is CAISPTGTVYNSPLHF. As DNA, the CDR3 is TGTGCCATCAGTCCGACCGGGACCGTTTATAATTCACCCCTCCACTTT.